Described below is a single TCR beta chain sequence and its context. The data stem from a study of CD8 T cells in Susac syndrome. RNA was extracted with the RNeasy kit, and a quantity of roughly 0.5 to 1 ug was reverse transcribed using random hexamers. TCRdb itself ran the immunoSEQ multiplex PCR reads through MiXCR, one entry per CDR3 protein. The data contain 330,000 or so distinct CDR3 sequences, 89% of them seen just once; the ten biggest clones take up about 0.17%. Sequencing of TCR beta was undertaken in CD8+ and CD4+ T cells derived from blood. This sequence was found in a human donor with multiple sclerosis. The specimen sequenced was CD8+ T cells from PBMCs.

CDR3: CASSFGGGSYNEQFF. CDR3 bases: TGTGCCAGCAGCTTTGGCGGTGGATCCTACAATGAGCAGTTCTTC. The chain carries TRBV5-6 and TRBJ2-1, with D unresolved. This CDR3 has 15 amino acids. Germline V gene sequence: CDR1 SGHDT, CDR2 YYEEEE. Trimming stripped 2 bases from V and 1 base from J, with 10 bases between.